Listed here are 32 T cell receptor beta chains from one sample, sequenced in a study of control samples from healthy donors and cancer patients. Method: immunoSEQ multiplex PCR; TCRdb's copy keeps in-frame clones and lacks some. The data show approximately 120,000 clones, approximately 90% seen once. The specimen was blood. The receptors shown here come from a woman aged 45-65 years in good health.

The gene calls are TRBV19 and TRBJ1-6; D might be TRBD1 (5 bases). CDR1 is LNHDA, CDR2 SQIVND, per germline (reference sequence). The CDR3 totals 15 residues. V was trimmed by 6 bases and J by 6 bases, leaving 15 bases between them. In DNA form, the CDR3 reads TGTGCCAGTAGCTCGGGGACTCGGGGTAATTCACCCCTCCACTTT. This encodes CASSSGTRGNSPLHF.

The rearrangement links TRBV9 to TRBJ1-1, with D tentatively TRBD1 (5 bases). The germline gives CDR1 SGDLS, CDR2 YYNGEE. V lost 3 bases, J lost 5 bases, and 23 bases lay in between. There are 17 residues in the CDR3. The CDR3 is CASSATTNRIAKTEAFF. The DNA of the CDR3 is TGTGCCAGCAGCGCCACCACGAACAGGATTGCAAAGACTGAAGCTTTCTTT.

The rearrangement links TRBV28 to TRBJ2-5; 8 bases line up with TRBD2. This CDR3 has 12 residues. Germline V CDR1 and CDR2: MDHEN, SYDVKM. Trimming cost V 6 bases and J 4 bases; bases outside gene matches: 1. CDR3 loop: CASRRGGETQYF. In DNA form, the CDR3 reads TGTGCCAGCAGACGGGGGGGAGAGACCCAGTACTTC.

The chain uses TRBV7-3 and TRBJ2-3, with D perhaps TRBD1 or TRBD2 (5 bases each). V was pared by 0 bases and J by 3 bases, with 10 bases between. The germline V gene has CDR1 SGHTA and CDR2 FQGTGA. The CDR3 contains 15 residues. The CDR3 is CASSLTGTLTDTQYF. CDR3 nucleotides: TGTGCCAGCAGCTTAACCGGGACCCTGACAGATACGCAGTATTTT.

The V call is TRBV7-9, the J call TRBJ2-4; TRBD2 matches at 8 bases. J gave up 7 bases and V 2 bases, and 4 bases lay outside the gene matches. The length of the CDR3 is 14 residues. Germline V gene lookup returns CDR1 SEHNR and CDR2 FQNEAQ (reference sequence). The CDR3 DNA is TGTGCCAGCAGCTTAAGGAGCGGGAGTAACATTCAGTACTTC. Residues: CASSLRSGSNIQYF.

J is TRBJ2-3 and V is TRBV6-4, with TRBD2 matching 13 bases. The CDR3 has 19 amino acids. V dropped 7 bases and J dropped 2; count of bases not matched to a gene: 15. Germline V lookup: CDR1 MRHNA, CDR2 SNTAGT. The CDR3 here is CASTDPTSGRASATDTQYF. In DNA form, the CDR3 reads TGTGCCAGCACCGACCCCACTAGCGGGAGGGCATCTGCCACAGATACGCAGTATTTT.

The chain recombines TRBV6-5 with TRBJ1-4; D is undetermined. Looked up from germline, CDR1 is MNHEY and CDR2 is SVGAGI. CDR3 length: 14 residues. V gave up 5 bases and J gave up 1 base, with 8 bases separating them. The CDR3 here is CASSIGLTNEKLFF. In DNA, the CDR3 is TGTGCCAGCAGTATCGGTTTAACTAATGAAAAACTGTTTTTT.

This chain connects TRBV19 to TRBJ1-5; possibly TRBD1 for D (5 bases). The V end was cut by 5 bases, the J end by 5 bases, with 16 bases between. CDR3 length: 15 amino acids. The germline V gene encodes CDR1 LNHDA and CDR2 SQIVND (reference sequence). The CDR3 DNA follows: TGTGCCAGTAGTCCCGAGGGGCAAGTACATCAGCCCCAGCATTTT. Residues: CASSPEGQVHQPQHF.

V and J are TRBV12-5 and TRBJ1-5, with D uncertain. The length of the CDR3 is 14 residues. Germline V gene lookup returns CDR1 LGHNT and CDR2 FRNRAP. Trimming pared 0 bases from V and 0 bases from J, leaving 3 bases between. The CDR3 loop is CASGLVYSNQPQHF. Written as DNA, the CDR3 is TGTGCTAGTGGTTTGGTATATAGCAATCAGCCCCAGCATTTT.

This chain links TRBV30 with TRBJ1-3; D possibly corresponds to TRBD1 (6 bases). Per the germline V gene, CDR1 is GTSNPN and CDR2 is SVGIG (reference sequence). The CDR3 consists of 15 residues. V was clipped by 0 bases and J by 2 bases, with 11 bases between them. CDR3 DNA: TGTGCCTGGAGTGTTGGGGGGCTAACTGGAAACACCATATATTTT. This gives the protein CAWSVGGLTGNTIYF.

In its sample, this clone was seen a few times. The chain uses TRBV20-1 and TRBJ1-5, with D perhaps TRBD1 (6 bases). The V end lost 3 bases, the J end lost 7 bases, and 22 bases lay between the germline ends. The CDR3 runs 16 residues. The V gene's germline CDR1 is DFQATT and CDR2 SNEGSKA (reference sequence). CDR3 region: CSASSVGQSYSQPQHF. The CDR3 DNA reads TGCAGTGCTAGTTCTGTCGGACAGAGTTACAGCCAGCCCCAGCATTTT.

V and J are TRBV6-5 and TRBJ1-1; D gene uncertain. This CDR3 spans 14 amino acids. Germline lookup yields CDR1 MNHEY and CDR2 SVGAGI. Trimming removed 5 bases at V and 0 bases at J, with 10 bases between. The CDR3 DNA sequence: TGTGCCAGCAGTCTCTATACGCTGAACACTGAAGCTTTCTTT. Its translation is CASSLYTLNTEAFF.

This clone was recorded only once. The V call is TRBV11-1, the J call TRBJ2-1; 8 positions match TRBD2. Germline CDR1 reads SGHAT; CDR2 reads FQDESV (reference sequence). V lost 2 bases to trimming and J lost 7 bases; unmatched junction nucleotides: 4. The length of the CDR3 is 14 residues. This chain's CDR3 is CASSLTAGVNEQFF. CDR3 nucleotides: TGTGCCAGCAGCTTAACAGCGGGAGTTAATGAGCAGTTCTTC.

This clone was counted between two and nine times. The rearrangement joins TRBV4-2 to TRBJ2-7, with 10 bases lining up with TRBD2. CDR1 and CDR2 (germline): LGHNA, YNFKEQ. Unmatched junction bases numbered 2, after V lost 0 bases and J lost 0 bases. This CDR3 region has 16 residues. This CDR3 is CASSQETSGDSYEQYF. The CDR3 nucleotides read TGTGCCAGCAGCCAAGAAACTAGCGGGGACTCCTACGAGCAGTACTTC.

J is TRBJ1-5 and V is TRBV12-3 or TRBV12-4; D gene unclear. V was clipped by 8 bases and J by 1 base, with 9 bases between them. The CDR3 extends over 13 amino acids. CDR3 sequence reads: CASSTASNQPQHF. The CDR3 DNA reads as TGTGCCAGCTCTACAGCGAGCAATCAGCCCCAGCATTTT.

J is TRBJ2-2 and V is TRBV24-1; no clear D. V shed 1 base and J shed 7 bases, with 6 bases lying between them. The CDR3 is 13 amino acids. The germline V gene encodes CDR1 KGHDR and CDR2 SFDVKD. The CDR3 is CATSDFESGELFF. CDR3 nucleotides: TGTGCCACCAGTGATTTCGAGAGCGGGGAGCTGTTTTTT.

The chain combines TRBV24-1 with TRBJ1-3; possibly TRBD1 for D (6 bases). V was shortened by 6 bases and J by 1 base, with 21 bases between the two germline ends. Germline V gives CDR1 KGHDR, CDR2 SFDVKD. This CDR3 has 18 residues. The CDR3 sequence is CATSCRGDRTFSGNTIYF. In DNA, the CDR3 is TGTGCCACCAGTTGCAGGGGTGACAGGACTTTTTCTGGAAACACCATATATTTT.

The chain employs TRBV5-5 and TRBJ1-1; a possible D gene is TRBD1 (5 bases). This CDR3 contains 15 residues. The V gene's germline CDR1 is SGHKS and CDR2 YYEKEE (reference sequence). The ends were cut back, 6 bases at V and 6 bases at J, with 21 bases in the middle. The CDR3 loop reads CASTPGGGGRSEAFF. The CDR3 DNA reads TGTGCCAGCACGCCTGGGGGAGGAGGTAGGTCTGAAGCTTTCTTT. The whole variable domain, remainder taken from reference TRBV5-5 and TRBJ1-1, is DAGVTQSPTHLIKTRGQQVTLRCSPISGHKSVSWYQQVLGQGPQFIFQYYEKEERGRGNFPDRFSARQFPNYSSELNVNALLLGDSALYLCASTPGGGGRSEAFFGQGTRLTVV.

The chain links TRBV3-1 (or the pseudogene TRBV3-2) to TRBJ2-2; 8 nucleotides agree with TRBD2. The CDR3 sequence is 17 residues long. The germline gives CDR1 LGHDT, CDR2 YNNKEL (reference sequence). V shed 0 bases, J shed 2 bases, and the junction held 5 bases outside the gene matches. The CDR3 loop is CASSQESGRANTGELFF. CDR3 nucleotide sequence: TGTGCCAGCAGCCAAGAGAGCGGGAGAGCCAACACCGGGGAGCTGTTTTTT.

This chain links TRBV6-4 with TRBJ2-7, with unresolved D. Deletions cut 7 bases from V and 5 bases from J, with 21 bases between. The CDR3 consists of 15 residues. Germline CDR1 is MRHNA and CDR2 is SNTAGT. The CDR3 nucleotides are TGTGCCAGCAATCGAACGGCCCCTGGGGATGACGAGCAGTACGTC. Protein product: CASNRTAPGDDEQYV.

The chain employs TRBV2 and TRBJ2-4, with 9 bases matching TRBD1. Germline V CDR1 and CDR2: SNHLY, FYNNEI. This CDR3 comprises 15 residues. Trimming removed 6 bases from V and 1 base from J; junction bases left unmatched: 4. The CDR3 DNA is TGTGCCAGCAGGATACAGGGGGCTGCCAAAAACATTCAGTACTTC. It is translated as CASRIQGAAKNIQYF.

The chain recombines TRBV3-1 (or the pseudogene TRBV3-2) with TRBJ1-5; D unresolved. Germline V gives CDR1 LGHDT, CDR2 YNNKEL (reference sequence). This CDR3 is 14 amino acids long. V lost 1 base and J lost 2, with 6 bases in between. The CDR3 nucleotides read TGTGCCAGCAGCCAAGGGAGGGGCAATCAGCCCCAGCATTTT. Translated: CASSQGRGNQPQHF.

The rearrangement joins TRBV18 to TRBJ1-6; D not certain. The CDR3 is 14 amino acids. Germline CDR1 is KGHSH and CDR2 is LQKENI. V dropped 6 bases and J dropped 9 bases, with 15 bases sitting between them. Written as DNA, the CDR3 is TGTGCCAGCTCTCCCGTCCGGGTGGGTTCACCCCTCCACTTT. It encodes CASSPVRVGSPLHF.

The chain has TRBV12-3 or TRBV12-4 and TRBJ1-5, with a weak D call TRBD1 (6 bases). Trimming removed 11 bases at V and 7 bases at J, with 15 bases between. The CDR3 loop spans 12 amino acids. DNA of the CDR3: TGTGCCTCCGGGGGGGGCAGGCAGCCCCAGCATTTT. As protein: CASGGGRQPQHF.

The V and J genes are TRBV5-1 and TRBJ1-1, with D perhaps TRBD1 (6 bases). The CDR3 covers 18 residues. The ends were cut back, 1 base at V and 0 bases at J, with 19 bases in the middle. CDR1 SGHRS and CDR2 YFSETQ come from the germline V gene. CDR3 DNA: TGCGCCAGCAGCTTGACCAGGGGTCCAGGGGCGCTGAACACTGAAGCTTTCTTT. As protein: CASSLTRGPGALNTEAFF.

This chain uses TRBV14 with TRBJ2-1; 12 positions match TRBD2. V gave up 0 bases and J gave up 10 bases; unmatched junction bases: 4. Germline values: CDR1 SGHDN, CDR2 FVKESK. The CDR3 has 15 residues. This chain's CDR3 is CASSQEELAGGEQFF. Here the CDR3 DNA reads TGTGCCAGCAGCCAAGAAGAACTAGCGGGGGGCGAGCAGTTCTTC.

The chain has TRBV6-5 and TRBJ1-5; D not certain. The CDR3 has 15 residues. V was pared by 8 bases and J by 0 bases, with 14 bases between. Germline V gene data show CDR1 as MNHEY and CDR2 as SVGAGI. CDR3 coding DNA: TGTGCCAGCGGACCGAACATTTATAGCAATCAGCCCCAGCATTTT. This gives the protein CASGPNIYSNQPQHF.

The chain uses TRBV18 and TRBJ2-7; D possibly corresponds to TRBD2 (6 bases). Trimming cost V 8 bases and J 3 bases, with 14 bases left between them. CDR3 length: 13 amino acids. From germline, CDR1 is KGHSH and CDR2 LQKENI. CDR3 nucleotide sequence: TGTGCCAGCCCGTGGCCGGGGGTCTACGAGCAGTACGTC. Residues: CASPWPGVYEQYV.

Only one count was recorded for this clone. The rearrangement joins TRBV6-5 to TRBJ2-1, with D uncertain. This CDR3 spans 13 amino acids. Germline V gives CDR1 MNHEY, CDR2 SVGAGI. Between the trimmed V and J ends, which lost 4 bases and 10 bases, there was a span of 14 bases. The CDR3 region is CASSSTLGREQFF. The CDR3 coding sequence is TGTGCCAGCAGTTCTACCCTCGGACGAGAGCAGTTCTTC.

The chain carries TRBV5-1 and TRBJ2-1; no definite D call. Deletions cut 0 bases from V and 4 bases from J, with 2 bases between. The CDR3 length is 12 residues. Germline CDR1 and CDR2: SGHRS and YFSETQ. The CDR3 DNA is TGCGCCAGCAGCTTGGTTTACAATGAGCAGTTCTTC. Translated, it gives CASSLVYNEQFF.

V is TRBV4-1 and J is TRBJ2-5; 10 bases map to TRBD2. After removal of 1 base from V and 4 bases from J, the junction contained 12 bases not matched to a gene. The germline gives CDR1 MGHRA, CDR2 YSYEKL. The CDR3 extends over 18 amino acids. The CDR3 sequence: CASSQGLSSGGALETQYF. The CDR3 DNA reads TGCGCCAGCAGCCAAGGCCTCTCCAGCGGGGGGGCCCTAGAGACCCAGTACTTC.

The chain joins TRBV28 to TRBJ2-7; D possibly corresponds to TRBD1 (6 bases). Germline V CDR1 and CDR2: MDHEN, SYDVKM. V shed 3 bases and J shed 5 bases, with 8 bases lying between them. The CDR3 is made up of 12 amino acids. The CDR3 DNA follows: TGTGCCAGCAGTTTTTGGGGGCACGAGCAGTACGTC. Its translation: CASSFWGHEQYV.